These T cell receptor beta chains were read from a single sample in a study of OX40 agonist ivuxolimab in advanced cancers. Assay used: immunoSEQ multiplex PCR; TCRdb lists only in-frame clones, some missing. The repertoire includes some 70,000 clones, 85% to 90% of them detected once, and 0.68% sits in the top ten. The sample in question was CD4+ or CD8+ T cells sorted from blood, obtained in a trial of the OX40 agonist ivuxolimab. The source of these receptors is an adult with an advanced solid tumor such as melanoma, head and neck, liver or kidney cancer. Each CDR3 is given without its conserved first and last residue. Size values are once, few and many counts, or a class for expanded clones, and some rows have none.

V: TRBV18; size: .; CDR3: ASSPPNYGVTDTQY
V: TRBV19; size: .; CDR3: ASSARGREQY
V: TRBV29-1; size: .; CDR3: SVSLNNEQF
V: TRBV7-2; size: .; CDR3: ASSPLSGGGNQPQH
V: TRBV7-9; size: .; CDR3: ASSLGGQSSYNEQF
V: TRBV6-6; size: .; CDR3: ASETGGETQY
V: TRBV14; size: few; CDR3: ASSRQGDILGSPLH
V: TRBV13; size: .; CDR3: ASSHLLPY
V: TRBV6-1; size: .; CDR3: ASSPLGGGETQY
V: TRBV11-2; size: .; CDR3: ASSFNMLNTEAF
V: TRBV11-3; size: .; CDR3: ASSLTGHSYEQY
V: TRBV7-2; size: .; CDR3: ASSFVPRGSVMNTEAF
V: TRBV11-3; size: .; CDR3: ASSPGRGQYTEELF
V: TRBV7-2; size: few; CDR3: ASSLVRGALWRGANVLT
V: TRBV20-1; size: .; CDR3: SALTRNEQF
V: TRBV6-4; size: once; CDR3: ASSPGTGKKQY
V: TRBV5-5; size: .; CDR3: ASSPVPGISGNTIY
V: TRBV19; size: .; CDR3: ASSIWTGGGYGYT
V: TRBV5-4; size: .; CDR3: ASSRGYSNEKLF
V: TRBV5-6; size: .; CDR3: ASSLTPNQPQH
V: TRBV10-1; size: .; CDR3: ASSESRQGKYNEQF
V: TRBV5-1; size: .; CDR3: ASSPTGTSGNTIY
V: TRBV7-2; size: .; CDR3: ASSIELYGYT
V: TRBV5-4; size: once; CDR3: ASSQPLVEQF
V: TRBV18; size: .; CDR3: ASSPPWSSVNTGELF
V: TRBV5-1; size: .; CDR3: ASSSGALLGGDTQY
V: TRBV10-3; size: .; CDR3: AIMDQGLPGGYT
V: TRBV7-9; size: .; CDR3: ASSGGTVSSYEQY
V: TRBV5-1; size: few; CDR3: ASSPRHVQETQY
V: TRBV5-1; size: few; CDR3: ASSLGDSYNYGYT
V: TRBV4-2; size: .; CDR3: ASSQDQWRGYT
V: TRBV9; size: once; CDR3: ASSVEGDGNTIY
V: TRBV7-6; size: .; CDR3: ASSSIQGGRSSSEAF
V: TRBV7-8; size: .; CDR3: ASSLWDRGLGYT
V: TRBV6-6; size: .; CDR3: ASLGRGVSEKLF
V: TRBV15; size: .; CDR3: AAGGQLNQPQH
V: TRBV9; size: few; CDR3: ASSVGIAGETQY
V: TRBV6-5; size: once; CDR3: ASRGAGTGNEKLF
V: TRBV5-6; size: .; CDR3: ASSFTGSTDTQY
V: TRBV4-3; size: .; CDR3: ASSQERWGEQY
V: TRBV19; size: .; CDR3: ASSFSLGQTYEQY
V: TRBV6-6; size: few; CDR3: ATTSQTASYEQY
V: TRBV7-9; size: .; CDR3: ASSLSNSFYGYT
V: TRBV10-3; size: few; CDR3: AISRTGTVETQY
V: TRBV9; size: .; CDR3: ASSQTGGRNEQF
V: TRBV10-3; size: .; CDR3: ATRRAGEETQY
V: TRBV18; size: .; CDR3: ASSSNQAYEQY
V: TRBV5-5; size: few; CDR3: ASSLGVIFQSYEQY
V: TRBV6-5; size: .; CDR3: ASSSLTSYGYT
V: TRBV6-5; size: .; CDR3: ASISRLAGTDTQY
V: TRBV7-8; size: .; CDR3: ASSLATGTSGGRTQY
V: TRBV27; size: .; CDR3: ASRGQFDGYT
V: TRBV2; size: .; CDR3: ASSVRGTGELF
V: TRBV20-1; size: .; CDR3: SSQALEAF
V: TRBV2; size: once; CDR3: ASSESLGGTSGAF
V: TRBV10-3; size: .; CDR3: AISEWVGNSPLH